This T cell receptor beta chain was recovered during a study of blood T cell repertoires in COVID-19. The assay was immunoSEQ multiplex PCR, and TCRdb's table has in-frame clones only and misses some. This sample has under 250,000 clones, with 83% found just once. The V end lost 1 base, the J end lost 2 bases, and 10 bases lay between the germline ends. CDR1 and CDR2 (germline): SGHRS, YFSETQ. This CDR3 region has 15 residues. The sequence was obtained from a woman between 40 and 50 years old with active or convalescent COVID-19. V is TRBV5-1 and J is TRBJ2-1, with a weak D call TRBD1 (5 bases). Sequencing was carried out using peripheral blood. The CDR3, as DNA: TGCGCCAGCAGCTTGACAGGAGTTACCTACAATGAGCAGTTCTTC. As protein: CASSLTGVTYNEQFF.